The subject of this entry is one TCR beta chain. What this receptor recognizes is not known. The junction and the germline gene differ at one end; a read error may be behind it. Collaborating institutions collected whole blood in K2EDTA tubes following their own protocols. For TCRbeta analysis, collaborators shipped samples as frozen whole blood, isolated PBMCs, or DNA extracted from either of those sample types. This entry belongs to a study of blood T cell repertoires in COVID-19 (dated by TCRdb to 2018 to 2020). In terms of the full investigation: Samples from collaborators originated in the United States, Italy and Spain and spanned both the acute and convalescent phases of COVID-19. The repertoires were released in a freely available public database meant as a resource for research on the immune response to SARS-CoV-2. The samples were drawn from two sources: the first 160 participants of the ongoing ImmuneRACE study, and approximately 1,300 subjects contributed by 6 global collaborators. HLA class I and class II types, where available, came from metadata supplied by the sample provider rather than from assay-based typing. Nearly every sample came with metadata listing a de-identified subject ID, COVID-19 status, age in years and sex. The prospective study material was composed of cDNA or gDNA derived from T cells, B-cell-depleted T cells, or PBMCs. The dataset comprised deeply sampled blood TCRbeta repertoires from subjects exposed to, actively infected with, or recovered from COVID-19. Study-wide findings and limitations: The quantity of clinical and demographic metadata differed by source and by participant and was supplied without curation.

TCRbeta CDR3 regions were amplified from genomic DNA using the immunoSEQ Assay, a bias-controlled multiplex PCR. As for the original processing: Within the assay, amplification of reference gene primers was used to estimate how many nucleated cells each sample contained. Sequence reads were collapsed and filtered to measure the absolute abundance of every unique TCRbeta CDR3 rearrangement. For each sample, productive Simpson clonality was calculated as the square root of Simpson's diversity index across productive rearrangements. This immuneACCESS table, as held by TCRdb, lists in-frame sequences with V and J called but not all clones. Of the missing ones, under half trace to an unresolved V gene in checked studies; the others have no known cause. That table gives V, J and clone size, and the DNA gave D and trimming. In all, the sample holds about 230,000 clones, and approximately 81% of those were seen once. In total, the top ten clones hold about 0.93% of the sample.

The TCR was taken from a man in his forties with acute or convalescent COVID-19. The sequenced material came from peripheral blood.

This receptor carries the CDR3 CASSVHKAGGLIF. At the DNA level, the sequence is TGTGCCAGCAGTGTTCATAAAGCGGGGGGATTAATCTTC. The V and J genes are TRBV28 and TRBJ2-1, and TRBD2 aligns with 9 junction nucleotides. CDR1 and CDR2 were assigned from the germline V gene as MDHEN and SYDVKM. Taken from cysteine to phenylalanine, the CDR3 has 13 residues. Only the CDR3 part of the read is kept: 39 bases, read in frame from the first base. The variable domain in full, with residues beyond the CDR3 obtained from the reference TRBV28 and TRBJ2-1 genes, is DVKVTQSSRYLVKRTGEKVFLECVQDMDHENMFWYRQDPGLGLRLIYFSYDVKMKEKGDIPEGYSVSREKKERFSLILESASTNQTSMYLCASSVHKAGGLIFGPGTRLTVL.